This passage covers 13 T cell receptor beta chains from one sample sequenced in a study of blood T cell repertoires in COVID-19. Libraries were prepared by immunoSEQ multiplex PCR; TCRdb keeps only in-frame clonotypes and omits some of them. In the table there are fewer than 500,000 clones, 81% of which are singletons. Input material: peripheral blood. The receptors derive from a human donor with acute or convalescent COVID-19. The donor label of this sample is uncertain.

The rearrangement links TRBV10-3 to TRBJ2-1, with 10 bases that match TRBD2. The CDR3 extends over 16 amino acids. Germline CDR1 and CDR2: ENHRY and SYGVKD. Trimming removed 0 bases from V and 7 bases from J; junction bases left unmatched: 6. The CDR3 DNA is TGTGCCATCAGTGAGTCCCAACTAGCGGGACGTAATGAGCAGTTCTTC. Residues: CAISESQLAGRNEQFF.

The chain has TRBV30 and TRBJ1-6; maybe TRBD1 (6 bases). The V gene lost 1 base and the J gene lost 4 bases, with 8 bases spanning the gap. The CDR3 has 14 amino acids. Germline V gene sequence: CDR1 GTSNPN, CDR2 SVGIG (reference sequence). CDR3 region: CAWSAQGYNSPLHF. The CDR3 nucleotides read TGTGCCTGGAGTGCCCAGGGGTATAATTCACCCCTCCACTTT.

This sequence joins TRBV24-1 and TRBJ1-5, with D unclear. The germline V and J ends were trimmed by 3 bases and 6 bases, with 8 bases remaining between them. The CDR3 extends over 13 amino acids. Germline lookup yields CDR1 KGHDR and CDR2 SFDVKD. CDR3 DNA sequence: TGTGCCACCAGTGATCGCGATTTTCAGCCCCAGCATTTT. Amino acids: CATSDRDFQPQHF.

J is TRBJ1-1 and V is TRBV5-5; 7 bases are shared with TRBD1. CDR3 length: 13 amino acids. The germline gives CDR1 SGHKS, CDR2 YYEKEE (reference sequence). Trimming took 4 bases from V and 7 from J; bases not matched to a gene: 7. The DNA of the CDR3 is TGTGCCAGCAGCCAGGACAGGATCGGTGAAGCTTTCTTT. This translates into CASSQDRIGEAFF.

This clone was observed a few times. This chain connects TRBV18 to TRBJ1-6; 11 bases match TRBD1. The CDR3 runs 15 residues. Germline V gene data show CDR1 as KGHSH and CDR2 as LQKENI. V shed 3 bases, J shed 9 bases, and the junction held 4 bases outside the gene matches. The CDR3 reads CASSPPGTGGSPLHF. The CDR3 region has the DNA TGTGCCAGCTCACCTCCGGGGACAGGGGGTTCACCCCTCCACTTT.

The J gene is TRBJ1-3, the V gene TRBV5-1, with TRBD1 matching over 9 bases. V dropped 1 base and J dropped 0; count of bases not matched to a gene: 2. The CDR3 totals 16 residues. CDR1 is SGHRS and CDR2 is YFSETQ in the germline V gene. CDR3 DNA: TGCGCCAGCAGCTTGATGGGACAGGGCTCTGGAAACACCATATATTTT. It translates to CASSLMGQGSGNTIYF.

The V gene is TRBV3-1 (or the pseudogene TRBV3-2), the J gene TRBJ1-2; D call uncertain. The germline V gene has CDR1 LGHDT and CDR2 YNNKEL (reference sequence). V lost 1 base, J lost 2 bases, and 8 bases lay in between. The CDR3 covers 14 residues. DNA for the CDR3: TGTGCCAGCAGCCAAGGCCGGAGAAACTATGGCTACACCTTC. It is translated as CASSQGRRNYGYTF.

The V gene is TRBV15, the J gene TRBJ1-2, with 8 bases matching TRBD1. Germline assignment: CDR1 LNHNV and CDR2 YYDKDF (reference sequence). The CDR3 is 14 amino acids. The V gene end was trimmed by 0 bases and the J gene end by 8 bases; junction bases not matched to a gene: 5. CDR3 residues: CATSRDHRGEGYTF. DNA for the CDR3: TGTGCCACCAGCAGAGATCACAGGGGGGAAGGCTACACCTTC.

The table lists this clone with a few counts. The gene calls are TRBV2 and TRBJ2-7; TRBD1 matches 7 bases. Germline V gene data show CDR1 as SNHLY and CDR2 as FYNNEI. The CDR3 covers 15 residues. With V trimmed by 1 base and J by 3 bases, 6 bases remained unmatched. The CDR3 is CASSEEGAAIYEQYF. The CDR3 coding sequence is TGTGCCAGCAGTGAAGAGGGGGCGGCTATCTACGAGCAGTACTTC. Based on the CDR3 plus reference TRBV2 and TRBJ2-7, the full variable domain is EPEVTQTPSHQVTQMGQEVILRCVPISNHLYFYWYRQILGQKVEFLVSFYNNEISEKSEIFDDQFSVERPDGSNFTLKIRSTKLEDSAMYFCASSEEGAAIYEQYFGPGTRLTVT.

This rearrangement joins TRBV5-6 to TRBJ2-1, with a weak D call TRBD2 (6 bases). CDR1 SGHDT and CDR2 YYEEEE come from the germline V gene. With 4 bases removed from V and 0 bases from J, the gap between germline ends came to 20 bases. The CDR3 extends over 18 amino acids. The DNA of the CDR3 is TGTGCCAGCAGCCCAGGGCCGACGGGGGAGATCTCCTACAATGAGCAGTTCTTC. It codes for CASSPGPTGEISYNEQFF.

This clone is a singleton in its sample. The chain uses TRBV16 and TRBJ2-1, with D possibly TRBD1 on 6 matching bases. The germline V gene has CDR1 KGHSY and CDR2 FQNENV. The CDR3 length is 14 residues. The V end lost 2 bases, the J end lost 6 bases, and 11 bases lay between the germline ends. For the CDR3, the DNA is TGTGCCAGCAGCCAACAACAGGGTGGCAATGAGCAGTTCTTC. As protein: CASSQQQGGNEQFF.

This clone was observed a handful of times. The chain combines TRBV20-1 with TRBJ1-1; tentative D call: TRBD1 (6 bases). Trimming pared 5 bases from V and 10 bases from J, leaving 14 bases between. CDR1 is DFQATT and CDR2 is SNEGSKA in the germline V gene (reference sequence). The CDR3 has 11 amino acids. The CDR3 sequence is CSAPTGLGAFF. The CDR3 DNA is TGCAGTGCTCCCACAGGGTTGGGAGCTTTCTTT.

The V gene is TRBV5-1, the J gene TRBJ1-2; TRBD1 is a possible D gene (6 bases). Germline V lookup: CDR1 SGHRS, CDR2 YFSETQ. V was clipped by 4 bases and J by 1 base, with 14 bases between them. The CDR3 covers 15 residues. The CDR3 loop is CASSNHRELNYGYTF. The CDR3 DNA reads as TGCGCCAGCAGCAATCACAGGGAACTTAACTATGGCTACACCTTC.